Shown below are 6 T cell receptor beta chains from a single sample sequenced in a study of a mutant IDH1 vaccine in newly diagnosed glioma. For these TCRs, the target antigens are not known. The time point: week 11, during vaccination. Topical imiquimod accompanied each vaccine dose, which consisted of 300 ug of mutant IDH1 20-mer peptide. TCRdb's copy holds only in-frame clones and misses some; the assay was immunoSEQ multiplex PCR. The sample consists of 60,000 or so clones, 89% of them appearing once. The sample consisted of PBMCs, taken from a glioma patient whose treatment included an IDH1 peptide vaccine. The receptors derive from a man in his forties with glioma.

The rearrangement uses TRBV5-6 and TRBJ2-5; 12 bases agree with TRBD2. V was clipped by 1 base and J by 9 bases; unmatched bases: 7. The CDR3 is 15 amino acids. Germline V CDR1 and CDR2: SGHDT, YYEEEE. In nucleotides, the CDR3 is TGTGCCAGCAGCTTGCGACTAGCGGGAGTTATGGCCCAGTACTTC. Its protein product is CASSLRLAGVMAQYF.

The gene calls are TRBV6-4 and TRBJ2-2; no clear D. CDR3 size: 14 residues. Looked up from germline, CDR1 is MRHNA and CDR2 is SNTAGT. V lost 2 bases to trimming and J lost 4 bases, with 8 bases between them. The CDR3 nucleotides read TGTGCCAGCAGTGACCGCGCTTCCACCGGGGAGCTGTTTTTT. It yields the protein CASSDRASTGELFF.

The chain is built from TRBV19 and TRBJ1-5; 8 bases fit TRBD1. The V and J ends lost 8 bases and 1 base, in that order; junction bases with no gene match: 13. The CDR3 totals 17 residues. The germline V gene has CDR1 LNHDA and CDR2 SQIVND (reference sequence). The CDR3 DNA follows: TGTGCCAGTGGGGGATTCCAGGGGGCGCGGAGCAATCAGCCCCAGCATTTT. It specifies CASGGFQGARSNQPQHF.

J is TRBJ1-3 and V is TRBV2; no clear D. The CDR3 sequence is 15 residues long. V shed 6 bases and J shed 0 bases, with 12 bases lying between them. Per the germline V gene, CDR1 is SNHLY and CDR2 is FYNNEI. CDR3 sequence: CASRPGRNSGNTIYF. The CDR3 region has the DNA TGTGCCAGCAGACCTGGACGAAACTCTGGAAACACCATATATTTT.

The chain joins TRBV9 to TRBJ2-3; D is uncertain. V was clipped by 0 bases and J by 2 bases, with 13 bases between them. This CDR3 is built from 16 residues. The V gene's germline CDR1 is SGDLS and CDR2 YYNGEE. The CDR3 DNA sequence: TGTGCCAGCAGCGTAGGGGAAGGACCCCCCACAGATACGCAGTATTTT. Amino acid sequence: CASSVGEGPPTDTQYF.

This rearrangement joins TRBV9 to TRBJ2-3; 7 nucleotides agree with TRBD2. Germline-derived CDR1 and CDR2 are SGDLS and YYNGEE. The length of the CDR3 is 18 residues. The ends lost 3 bases at V and 9 bases at J; junction bases unmatched: 22. The CDR3 loop is CASSATVGDYPGAGTQYF. The CDR3 DNA reads as TGTGCCAGCAGCGCCACAGTGGGGGACTACCCCGGAGCGGGCACGCAGTATTTT.